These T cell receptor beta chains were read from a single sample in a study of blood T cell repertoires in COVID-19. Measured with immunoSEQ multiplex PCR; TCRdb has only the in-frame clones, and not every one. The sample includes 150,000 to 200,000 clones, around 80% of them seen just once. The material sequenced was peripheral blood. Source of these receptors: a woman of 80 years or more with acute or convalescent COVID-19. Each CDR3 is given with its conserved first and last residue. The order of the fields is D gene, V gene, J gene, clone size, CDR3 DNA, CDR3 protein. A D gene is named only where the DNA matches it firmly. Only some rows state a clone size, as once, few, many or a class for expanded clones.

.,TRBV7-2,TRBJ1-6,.,TGTGCCAGCAGCCCGTACTGGTCCTATAATTCACCCCTCCACTTT,CASSPYWSYNSPLHF
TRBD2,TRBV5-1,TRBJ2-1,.,TGCGCCAGCAGCTTGAATGATCGCGGGAGCGGGTACAATGAGCAGTTCTTC,CASSLNDRGSGYNEQFF
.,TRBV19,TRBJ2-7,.,TGTGCCAGTGCAAGCGGGTATAGCTACGAGCAGTACTTC,CASASGYSYEQYF
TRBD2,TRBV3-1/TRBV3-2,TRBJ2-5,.,TGTGCCAGCAGCCAAGGACCCCAGGGAGGGGAGACCCAGTACTTC,CASSQGPQGGETQYF
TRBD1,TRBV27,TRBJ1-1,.,TGTGCCAGCAGTCCCGGGACAGGGGTGAACACTGAAGCTTTCTTT,CASSPGTGVNTEAFF
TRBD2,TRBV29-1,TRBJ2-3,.,TGCAGCGTTGTCTCGCGGGGGAGCACAGATACGCAGTATTTT,CSVVSRGSTDTQYF
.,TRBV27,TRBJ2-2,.,TGTGCCAGCAGATGGCAGGGGCCTTACACCGGGGAGCTGTTTTTT,CASRWQGPYTGELFF
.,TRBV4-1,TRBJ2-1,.,TGCGCCAGCAGCCAAGAGGCACTAGGGCAGTTCTTC,CASSQEALGQFF
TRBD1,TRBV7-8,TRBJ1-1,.,TGTGCCAGCAGCGTGAGGGGGCGGGGGGCCGTGAACACTGAAGCTTTCTTT,CASSVRGRGAVNTEAFF
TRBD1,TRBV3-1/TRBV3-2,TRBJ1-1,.,TGTGCCAGCAGCCAAGGGGGCAGGGGGGCTTTCTTT,CASSQGGRGAFF
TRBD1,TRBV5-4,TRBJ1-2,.,TGTGCCAGCAGCACACGGGGACAGCAGCATGGCTACACCTTC,CASSTRGQQHGYTF
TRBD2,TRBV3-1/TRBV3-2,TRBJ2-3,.,TGTGCCAGCAGCCCGGGGGGGCCAATAGATACGCAGTATTTT,CASSPGGPIDTQYF
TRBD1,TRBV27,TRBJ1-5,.,TGTGCCAGCAGTAATAATCCATGGACAGGGAAGAAGGGTCAGCCCCAGCATTTT,CASSNNPWTGKKGQPQHF
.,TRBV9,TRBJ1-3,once,TGTGCCAGCAGCGTAGTTTCAGCGTCCTCTGGAAACACCATATATTTT,CASSVVSASSGNTIYF
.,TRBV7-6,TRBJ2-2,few,TGTGCCAGCAGCTTATCACCCAGCGGGCCGAACACCGGGGAGCTGTTTTTT,CASSLSPSGPNTGELFF
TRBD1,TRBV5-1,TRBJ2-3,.,TGCGCCAGCAGCTTGGTACCCGGGACAGCGACAGATACGCAGTATTTT,CASSLVPGTATDTQYF
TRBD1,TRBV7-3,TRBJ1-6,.,TGTGCCAGCAGCTTACAAGGACAGGGGTCCTATAATTCACCCCTCCACTTT,CASSLQGQGSYNSPLHF
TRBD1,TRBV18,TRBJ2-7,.,TGTGCCAGCTCACCACCGAGGACAGGGAGCTCCTACGAGCAGTACTTC,CASSPPRTGSSYEQYF
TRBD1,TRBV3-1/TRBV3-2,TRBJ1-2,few,TGTGCCAGCAGCCACGGACAGGGGGCGCGTGGCTACACCTTC,CASSHGQGARGYTF
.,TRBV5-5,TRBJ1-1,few,TGTGCCAGCAGCTTTTCGGAGGTTGTCGAAGCTTTCTTT,CASSFSEVVEAFF
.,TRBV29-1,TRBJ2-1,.,TGCAGCTCTGAGAGGGTAGGCACCTACAATGAGCAGTTCTTC,CSSERVGTYNEQFF
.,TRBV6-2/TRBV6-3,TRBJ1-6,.,TGTGCCAGCAGTTACGTAATTCCCAGGGGTCATTCACCCCTCCACTTT,CASSYVIPRGHSPLHF
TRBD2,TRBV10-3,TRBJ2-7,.,TGTGCCATCAGTGAGTCGAAGCGGGGCCCCTACGAGCAGTACTTC,CAISESKRGPYEQYF